Following are 23 T cell receptor beta chains from one sample sequenced in a study of cytomegalovirus exposure and HLA in healthy donors. Produced via immunoSEQ multiplex PCR; TCRdb's table is partial and in-frame only. The sample carries a few hundred thousand clones, about 90% recorded once. The sequenced material came from PBMCs. The receptors originated from a man in his late teens or twenties in good health and CMV-seropositive.

This chain links TRBV6-5 with TRBJ1-4; 8 bases map to TRBD1. The CDR3 is made up of 15 amino acids. J gave up 8 bases and V 2 bases, and 7 bases lay outside the gene matches. Germline V gene data show CDR1 as MNHEY and CDR2 as SVGAGI. This CDR3 reads CASSYRTGLGEKLFF. The CDR3 bases are TGTGCCAGCAGTTACCGGACAGGGTTGGGAGAAAAACTGTTTTTT.

The chain links TRBV7-7 to TRBJ2-1; 8 nucleotides line up with TRBD2. The CDR3 consists of 14 residues. The ends lost 5 bases at V and 7 bases at J; junction bases unmatched: 7. CDR1 and CDR2 (germline): SSHAT, FNYEAQ (reference sequence). The CDR3 protein is CASSPGGSFNEQFF. Here the CDR3 DNA reads TGTGCCAGCAGCCCGGGAGGGAGCTTTAATGAGCAGTTCTTC.

The V and J genes are TRBV28 and TRBJ1-2; D uncertain. CDR1 is MDHEN, CDR2 SYDVKM, per germline. CDR3 length: 15 residues. Trimming took 6 bases from V and 2 from J, leaving 16 bases between them. The CDR3 sequence: CASRTLFGVNYGYTF. In DNA form, the CDR3 reads TGTGCCAGCAGGACTTTATTCGGCGTGAACTATGGCTACACCTTC.

The J gene is TRBJ1-1, the V gene TRBV6-5; D is uncertain. The CDR3 extends over 15 amino acids. Deletions cut 4 bases from V and 3 bases from J, with 15 bases between. In germline, CDR1 is MNHEY, CDR2 SVGAGI. The CDR3 coding sequence is TGTGCCAGCAGTTGGACTCACCTGGGGTACACTGAAGCTTTCTTT. Its protein is CASSWTHLGYTEAFF.

This chain links TRBV5-8 with TRBJ2-7; TRBD1 is a possible D gene (6 bases). The germline V gene encodes CDR1 SGHTS and CDR2 YDEGEE. Trimming took 0 bases from V and 13 from J, leaving 8 bases between them. This CDR3 is built from 10 residues. The CDR3 bases are TGTGCCAGCAGCTTGGCCAGGGGTTACTTC. This sequence encodes CASSLARGYF.

The rearrangement joins TRBV6-5 to TRBJ1-3; D uncertain. There are 15 residues in the CDR3. Germline CDR1 reads MNHEY; CDR2 reads SVGAGI. Trimming removed 2 bases at V and 0 bases at J, with 8 bases between. The CDR3 nucleotides read TGTGCCAGCAGTTACGACTCCGTCTCTGGAAACACCATATATTTT. Amino acids: CASSYDSVSGNTIYF.

The chain uses TRBV11-3 and TRBJ2-3; D is ambiguous. V gave up 2 bases and J gave up 0 bases, with 9 bases separating them. From germline, CDR1 is SGHNT and CDR2 YENEEA. The CDR3 spans 15 residues. In nucleotides, the CDR3 is TGTGCCAGCAGCTTATCCGGTTTTAGCACAGATACGCAGTATTTT. As protein: CASSLSGFSTDTQYF.

The count of this clone is one. This CDR3 is CAQGLAGAGDEQYF. The CDR3 DNA reads as TGTGCCCAGGGACTAGCGGGAGCCGGTGACGAGCAGTACTTC. The chain has TRBV11-2 and TRBJ2-7; 14 bases map to TRBD2. Germline V gene sequence: CDR1 SGHAT, CDR2 FQNNGV. The CDR3 has 14 residues. V shed 11 bases and J 5 bases; nucleotides not matched to a gene: 8. The complete variable domain, with remaining parts taken from reference TRBV11-2 and TRBJ2-7, reads EAGVAQSPRYKIIEKRQSVAFWCNPISGHATLYWYQQILGQGPKLLIQFQNNGVVDDSQLPKDRFSAERLKGVDSTLKIQPAKLEDSAVYLCAQGLAGAGDEQYFGPGTRLTVT.

V is TRBV29-1 and J is TRBJ2-7, with TRBD1 as a possible D gene (5 bases). The germline CDR1 and CDR2 sequences are SQVTM and ANQGSEA. V dropped 1 base and J dropped 6 bases, with 10 bases sitting between them. The CDR3 totals 12 residues. The CDR3 coding sequence is TGCAGCGTTGAAGGGCAGGGCGGCGAGCAGTACTTC. The encoded protein is CSVEGQGGEQYF.

This clone was recorded only once. The chain recombines TRBV4-1 with TRBJ2-3; D possibly corresponds to TRBD1 (5 bases). Germline V gene data show CDR1 as MGHRA and CDR2 as YSYEKL. The CDR3 spans 18 residues. V lost 0 bases and J 2 bases, leaving 18 bases between the germline ends. The CDR3 sequence is CASSQESSLAGNTDTQYF. The CDR3 DNA follows: TGCGCCAGCAGCCAAGAGTCGTCCTTGGCAGGGAACACAGATACGCAGTATTTT.

The chain combines TRBV30 with TRBJ2-1, with D possibly TRBD1 on 5 matching bases. Trimming shortened V by 0 bases and J by 6 bases, and 9 bases separated the two germline ends. CDR1 and CDR2 (germline): GTSNPN, SVGIG (reference sequence). This CDR3 contains 13 residues. The chain's CDR3 is CAWSVHQGNEQFF. The CDR3 DNA reads TGTGCCTGGAGTGTACATCAGGGCAATGAGCAGTTCTTC.

CDR3 sequence reads: CASRQPSTRTYGYTF. The CDR3 bases are TGCGCCAGCAGGCAACCCTCAACCAGGACCTATGGCTACACCTTC. The chain is built from TRBV23-1 and TRBJ1-2; D not certain. TRBV23-1 is an open reading frame, and its role is uncertain. The CDR3 extends over 15 amino acids. V was cut by 6 bases and J by 4 bases, with 18 bases left in between.

The rearrangement joins TRBV7-3 to TRBJ2-3, with D hard to call. The CDR3 is 15 residues long. In germline, CDR1 is SGHTA, CDR2 FQGTGA. V lost 3 bases, J lost 2 bases, and 12 bases lay in between. DNA for the CDR3: TGTGCCAGCAGCTTCGGGCTCACCCCCACAGATACGCAGTATTTT. Its protein product is CASSFGLTPTDTQYF.

This chain links TRBV28 with TRBJ1-2, with D tentatively TRBD1 (5 bases). CDR1 and CDR2 from the germline V gene are MDHEN and SYDVKM. The CDR3 contains 12 residues. Trimming shortened V by 6 bases and J by 7 bases, and 12 bases separated the two germline ends. The CDR3 protein is CASSGAASGYTF. The CDR3 DNA is TGTGCCAGCAGCGGGGCTGCAAGTGGCTACACCTTC.

The chain links TRBV10-3 to TRBJ2-1, with 9 bases lining up with TRBD2. This CDR3 has 14 amino acids. Germline V gives CDR1 ENHRY, CDR2 SYGVKD. The trim removed 3 bases at V and 10 bases at J, leaving 7 bases unmatched. The CDR3 DNA reads TGTGCCATCAGTGACCCCAATACTAGCGGGGAGCAGTTCTTC. Its translation is CAISDPNTSGEQFF.

This clone was picked up one time. The V gene is TRBV27, the J gene TRBJ2-1, with D maybe TRBD1 (6 bases). Deletions cut 7 bases from V and 3 bases from J, with 16 bases between. Germline loops: CDR1 MNHEY, CDR2 SMNVEV (reference sequence). This CDR3 spans 15 amino acids. The CDR3 sequence is CASTRGIGGYNEQFF. The CDR3, as DNA: TGTGCCAGCACTCGAGGTATAGGGGGCTACAATGAGCAGTTCTTC.

This sequence joins TRBV10-3 and TRBJ2-7, with 12 bases lining up with TRBD2. This CDR3 contains 15 residues. Germline V gene sequence: CDR1 ENHRY, CDR2 SYGVKD. V shed 4 bases and J 2 bases; nucleotides not matched to a gene: 3. Here the CDR3 reads CAISGTSGTPYEQYF. As DNA, the CDR3 is TGTGCCATCAGTGGGACTAGCGGGACCCCCTACGAGCAGTACTTC.

J is TRBJ1-4 and V is TRBV2; unclear D gene. The CDR3 is 14 amino acids. CDR1 and CDR2 (germline): SNHLY, FYNNEI. Between the trimmed V and J ends, which lost 4 bases and 6 bases, there was a span of 12 bases. CDR3 residues: CASSGDNYDEKLFF. The CDR3 DNA reads TGTGCCAGCAGTGGGGATAACTATGATGAAAAACTGTTTTTT.

The DNA for the CDR3 is TGTGCCAGCAGCTTCAATCGGGCGGGGCCGGTCGAGCAGTACTTC. Translating it yields CASSFNRAGPVEQYF. The chain carries TRBV13 and TRBJ2-7; tentatively, D is TRBD2 (6 bases). Germline V lookup: CDR1 PRHDT, CDR2 FYEKMQ (reference sequence). The V and J ends lost 3 bases and 6 bases respectively, with 18 bases between them. This CDR3 is 15 amino acids long.

The chain's CDR3 is CASSQGAGGGRSRYEQYF. CDR3 DNA: TGCGCCAGCAGCCAAGGAGCCGGAGGGGGGAGAAGTAGATACGAGCAGTACTTC. This chain joins TRBV4-1 and TRBJ2-7; possibly TRBD1 or TRBD2 for D (6 bases each). CDR1 and CDR2 from the germline V gene are MGHRA and YSYEKL. Trimming stripped 1 base from V and 4 bases from J, with 23 bases between. The CDR3 extends over 18 amino acids.

This clone was recorded only once. This sequence joins TRBV5-4 and TRBJ1-5, with a weak D call TRBD1 (5 bases). The V end was cut by 3 bases, the J end by 5 bases, with 15 bases between. Germline CDR1 is SGHNT and CDR2 is YYREEE (reference sequence). The CDR3 is 15 amino acids. CDR3 nucleotide sequence: TGTGCCAGCAGCTCCTTCGGGGCAAATGATCAGCCCCAGCATTTT. Amino acid sequence: CASSSFGANDQPQHF.

The V and J genes are TRBV4-1 and TRBJ2-7; TRBD1 agrees at 7 bases. Germline V gives CDR1 MGHRA, CDR2 YSYEKL. CDR3 length: 15 residues. V lost 4 bases and J lost 3; bases outside the gene matches: 9. The CDR3 reads CASSRYRGGLYEQYF. CDR3 in DNA: TGCGCCAGCAGCCGCTACAGGGGTGGGCTCTACGAGCAGTACTTC.

DNA for the CDR3: TGTGCCAGCAGTGAAGGCCCGGGACATTACTATGGCTACACCTTC. Its protein is CASSEGPGHYYGYTF. This chain joins TRBV6-1 and TRBJ1-2; a possible D gene is TRBD1 (6 bases). CDR3 length: 15 amino acids. CDR1 is MNHNS and CDR2 is SASEGT in the germline V gene. Trimming removed 1 base at V and 3 bases at J, with 12 bases between.